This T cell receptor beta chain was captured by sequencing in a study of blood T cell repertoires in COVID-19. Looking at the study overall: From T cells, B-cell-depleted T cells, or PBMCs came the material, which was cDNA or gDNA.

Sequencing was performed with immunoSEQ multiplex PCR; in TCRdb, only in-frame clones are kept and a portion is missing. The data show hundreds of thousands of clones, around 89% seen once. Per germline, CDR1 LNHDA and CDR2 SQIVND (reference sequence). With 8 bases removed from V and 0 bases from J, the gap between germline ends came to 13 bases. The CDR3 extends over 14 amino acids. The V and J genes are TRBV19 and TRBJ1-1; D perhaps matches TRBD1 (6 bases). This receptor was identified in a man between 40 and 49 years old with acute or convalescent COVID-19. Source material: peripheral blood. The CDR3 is CASCSGVLNTEAFF. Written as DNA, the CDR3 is TGTGCCAGTTGCTCAGGGGTTCTGAACACTGAAGCTTTCTTT.